The source of this T cell receptor (beta chain) is a study of blood T cell repertoires in COVID-19. Original handling: Counts of nucleated cells, estimated from reference gene primer amplification, were obtained. Sequencing used immunoSEQ multiplex PCR; TCRdb keeps in-frame clones, though not all of them. V, J and clone size are those of that table, while D and trimming were read from the DNA. Of a few hundred thousand clones listed, about nine tenths are singletons. Seattle's enrolled individuals joined amid active infection and were then monitored longitudinally. The material sequenced was peripheral blood. The receptor was derived from a woman under 40 with COVID-19, enrolled during active disease.

CDR3 sequence (DNA): TGTGCCAGCAGGACGAACAGGTTGGATACGCAGTATTTT. Its protein product is CASRTNRLDTQYF. This chain joins TRBV2 and TRBJ2-3, with D perhaps TRBD1 (5 bases). CDR3 length: 13 residues. The V end was cut by 6 bases, the J end by 6 bases, with 13 bases between. Germline CDR1 SNHLY, CDR2 FYNNEI.